This T cell receptor (beta chain) was profiled in a study of OX40 agonist ivuxolimab in advanced cancers. Study overall: Enrolled patients in dose escalation had cancers that were hepatocellular carcinoma, melanoma, renal cell or head and neck cancer. Partial response was recorded in three patients: one hepatocellular carcinoma and two cutaneous melanoma cases.

Study-wide points: Researchers did not establish what antigens the expanded peripheral T cells target. With doses of 0.1 to 3.0 mg/kg, CD4+ and CD8+ blood T cells had undergone clonal expansion by week 6.

Sequencing used immunoSEQ multiplex PCR; TCRdb keeps in-frame clones, though not all of them. The data show around 76,000 clones, around 92% seen once. A remark on this clone: Its antigen is as yet unknown. The sample contains more than one DNA sequence encoding this CDR3.

Germline CDR1 reads SNHLY; CDR2 reads FYNNEI. Losses at the gene ends were 1 base for V and 5 bases for J; bases not matched to a gene: 4. The CDR3 is 14 amino acids. The source was CD4+ or CD8+ T cells sorted from blood, collected in a trial of the OX40 agonist ivuxolimab. The source is an adult with an advanced solid tumor such as melanoma, head and neck, liver or kidney cancer. The chain is built from TRBV2 and TRBJ2-5, with TRBD2 matching 7 bases. CDR3 in DNA: TGTGCCAGCAGTGAAGTGGGAGGGCGGGAGACCCAGTACTTC. Residues: CASSEVGGRETQYF.